The 10 T cell receptor beta chains below all came from one sample that was sequenced in a study of patients and donors after allogeneic stem cell transplantation. TCRdb fed the RT-PCR reads into MiXCR, producing one record per CDR3 protein. The top ten hold around half of the sample, which has around 150,000 distinct CDR3 sequences, roughly two fifths seen once. The sequencing input was blood, either unsorted or a sorted T cell fraction (not recorded which). The receptor set was obtained from a human donor who was either an allogeneic HSCT recipient or a stem cell or donor lymphocyte infusion donor (not recorded which). It is not recorded whose cells these are; they may come from a transplant donor.

V and J are TRBV9 and TRBJ1-2; unclear D gene. Germline CDR1 is SGDLS and CDR2 is YYNGEE. The CDR3 has 12 residues. With 0 bases removed from V and 10 bases from J, the gap between germline ends came to 10 bases. CDR3: CASSVGWGIYTF. For the CDR3, the DNA is TGTGCCAGCAGCGTAGGTTGGGGTATCTACACCTTC. Together with reference TRBV9 and TRBJ1-2, the CDR3 gives the full variable domain: DSGVTQTPKHLITATGQRVTLRCSPRSGDLSVYWYQQSLDQGLQFLIQYYNGEERAKGNILERFSAQQFPDLHSELNLSSLELGDSALYFCASSVGWGIYTFGSGTRLTVV.

The V and J genes are TRBV6-6 and TRBJ1-6, with D perhaps matching TRBD1 (6 bases). V lost 3 bases, J lost 3 bases, and 9 bases lay in between. The CDR3 is made up of 15 amino acids. In germline, CDR1 is MNHNY, CDR2 SVGAGI (reference sequence). The CDR3 DNA reads as TGTGCCAGCAGTTATGGCAGGGGCTATAATTCACCCCTCCACTTT. Translated, it gives CASSYGRGYNSPLHF.

This clonotype was detected only a few times. CDR3 protein: CASSLKGGETQYF. In DNA, the CDR3 is TGTGCCAGCAGTTTAAAGGGGGGTGAGACCCAGTACTTC. The chain joins TRBV12-3 or TRBV12-4 to TRBJ2-5; perhaps D is TRBD1 or TRBD2 (6 bases each). CDR3 length: 13 residues. V dropped 2 bases and J dropped 5 bases, with 9 bases sitting between them.

The chain employs TRBV20-1 and TRBJ1-1; no clear D gene. The CDR3 is 13 amino acids. Trimming stripped 3 bases from V and 1 base from J, with 9 bases between. The germline gives CDR1 DFQATT, CDR2 SNEGSKA (reference sequence). The DNA of the CDR3 is TGCAGTGCTAGTGCGCATCCGAACACTGAAGCTTTCTTT. Encoded protein: CSASAHPNTEAFF.

This clonotype was recorded a few times. The chain is built from TRBV10-3 and TRBJ1-5; no firm D call. The CDR3 runs 13 residues. V gave up 3 bases and J gave up 6 bases, with 9 bases separating them. Looked up from germline, CDR1 is ENHRY and CDR2 is SYGVKD. The CDR3 sequence: CAISDMDGQPQHF. The CDR3 nucleotides are TGTGCCATCAGTGATATGGATGGTCAGCCCCAGCATTTT.

The chain employs TRBV4-1 and TRBJ2-1, with D possibly being TRBD1 (6 bases). V lost 5 bases and J 4 bases, leaving 21 bases between the germline ends. Germline V gene sequence: CDR1 MGHRA, CDR2 YSYEKL. The length of the CDR3 is 17 residues. The CDR3 region is CASSNWGQGKVYNEQFF. DNA of the CDR3: TGCGCCAGCAGCAACTGGGGCCAGGGGAAGGTATACAATGAGCAGTTCTTC.

The chain combines TRBV12-3 or TRBV12-4 with TRBJ2-7; D not certain. Trimming cost V 3 bases and J 2 bases, with 5 bases left between them. The CDR3 spans 12 residues. The CDR3 region has the DNA TGTGCCAGCAGTTTTGGACCCTACGAGCAGTACGTC. This sequence encodes CASSFGPYEQYV.

V usage is TRBV12-3 or TRBV12-4 and J usage is TRBJ1-1, with D perhaps matching TRBD1 (6 bases). The V end was cut by 2 bases, the J end by 10 bases, with 17 bases between. CDR3 length: 14 residues. The CDR3 sequence: CASSLQGGSSSAFF. DNA of the CDR3: TGTGCCAGCAGTTTACAAGGGGGTAGTTCGTCAGCTTTCTTT.

The CDR3 nucleotides are TGTGCCAGCAGTTTAGGAAGAGGGAATTGGAATCAGCCCCAGCATTTT. This codes for CASSLGRGNWNQPQHF. The chain couples TRBV12-3 or TRBV12-4 to TRBJ1-5, with D hard to call. The CDR3 is 16 amino acids. The V and J ends lost 1 base and 4 bases respectively, with 14 bases between them.

This clonotype came up a few times. The chain couples TRBV25-1 to TRBJ1-6; 7 bases are shared with TRBD1. Per germline, CDR1 MGHDK and CDR2 SYGVNS. The ends lost 5 bases at V and 7 bases at J; junction bases unmatched: 8. The CDR3 spans 15 residues. CDR3 protein: CASSTTGKRNSPLHF. The CDR3 nucleotides read TGTGCCAGCAGTACGACAGGGAAAAGGAATTCACCCCTCCACTTT.